This entry features one TCR beta chain sequence. Germline V CDR1 and CDR2: MDHEN, SYDVKM. This CDR3 has 20 residues. Trimming at V came to 6 bases and at J to 0 bases, leaving 16 bases not matched to a gene. The sample belongs to a study of blood T cell repertoires in COVID-19. Study details: The origin of the acute and convalescent COVID-19 samples was the United States, Italy and Spain. PBMCs, B-cell-depleted T cells, or T cells provided the cDNA or gDNA that made up the material.

Under the authors' procedure: Amplified reference gene primers provided the basis for estimating nucleated cell counts. Measured with immunoSEQ multiplex PCR; TCRdb has only the in-frame clones, and not every one. Clonal size and the V and J genes are those of that table, whereas D and trimming came from the DNA. This table holds approximately 36,000 clones, about two thirds found once. Followed longitudinally, the Seattle patients had been enrolled during active infection. This receptor was obtained from a man in his sixties or seventies with COVID-19, enrolled during active disease. Sequencing was carried out using peripheral blood. The chain combines TRBV28 with TRBJ1-4, with 10 bases aligning to TRBD1. The CDR3 nucleotides are TGTGCCAGCAGGGATAACCGGGACAGGGGCCCTTCCTCAACTAATGAAAAACTGTTTTTT. Amino acid sequence: CASRDNRDRGPSSTNEKLFF.